What follows are 3 T cell receptor beta chains derived from one specimen sequenced in a study of T cell repertoires in cytomegalovirus infection. TCRdb independently ran MiXCR on the reads; one entry per CDR3 protein. The table records approximately 500,000 distinct CDR3 sequences, approximately 11% of them present only once. The sequencing sample was made of PBMCs. The source of these receptors is a human donor in good health (CMV status not recorded). Some clones in this sample may be carry-over from other donors' samples.

This clonotype was seen many times. The genes are TRBV7-2 and TRBJ1-1; tentative D call: TRBD1 (5 bases). Germline V lookup: CDR1 SGHTA, CDR2 FQGNSA. This CDR3 is 15 amino acids long. V lost 5 bases and J 4 bases, leaving 17 bases between the germline ends. DNA for the CDR3: TGTGCCAGCAGCGCGTCCAGGGCTGGAGTCACTGAAGCTTTCTTT. It encodes CASSASRAGVTEAFF.

In its sample, this clonotype was seen many times. The V gene is TRBV12-3 or TRBV12-4, the J gene TRBJ1-4; maybe TRBD1 (5 bases). The CDR3 covers 13 residues. V lost 6 bases and J 10 bases, leaving 15 bases between the germline ends. CDR3 sequence reads: CASSLGREGKLFF. The CDR3, as DNA: TGTGCCAGCAGCTTGGGCAGGGAAGGAAAACTGTTTTTT.

This rearrangement joins TRBV6-1 to TRBJ2-2, with D perhaps given as TRBD1 or TRBD2 (6 bases each). V shed 0 bases and J shed 7 bases, with 27 bases lying between them. CDR1 is MNHNS, CDR2 SASEGT, per germline. This CDR3 spans 20 amino acids. The CDR3 coding sequence is TGTGCCAGCAGTGAAGCGCTGGTAGGGGGGAAAGTCGTTTTAATCGGGGAGCTGTTTTTT. This encodes CASSEALVGGKVVLIGELFF.